This T cell receptor beta chain is from a study of identifying expanded T cells in peripheral blood. Study-level results: Roughly two-week clone count variance significantly increased as total template count grew.

During the collection period, no donor immune events like infections were recorded. Notes on this clone: Its antigen is unidentified.

TCRdb's table, derived via immunoSEQ multiplex PCR, lists solely in-frame clones and lacks some. The data show 70,000 or so clones, under 90% seen once. The CDR3 consists of 16 residues. CDR1 is SGHTA and CDR2 is FQGNSA in the germline V gene. V lost 3 bases to trimming and J lost 6 bases; unmatched junction nucleotides: 6. The chain recombines TRBV7-2 with TRBJ2-3; TRBD2 aligns across 13 bases. Sequences were obtained from blood. The receptor's source is a person between 18 and 75 years old in good health. The CDR3 spells CASSLGTSGVFDTQYF. The CDR3 coding sequence is TGTGCCAGCAGCTTGGGGACTAGCGGGGTGTTTGATACGCAGTATTTT.